Below, one T cell receptor (beta chain) is given with its context. The sample belongs to a study of blood T cell repertoires in COVID-19. Study-level background: Whether acute or convalescent, the COVID-19 samples came from the United States, Italy and Spain.

V lost 3 bases and J lost 1; bases outside the gene matches: 4. The CDR3 length is 16 residues. Germline values: CDR1 LNHNV, CDR2 YYDKDF (reference sequence). Under the authors' procedure: Estimated nucleated cell counts came from reference gene primer amplification. TCRdb's copy holds only in-frame clones and misses some; the assay was immunoSEQ multiplex PCR. D and trimming were read from the DNA, whereas the V and J calls and clone size are those reported in that table. The table has a few hundred thousand clones, roughly 80% seen once. Seattle participants joined during active infection and were tracked over time.

The V call is TRBV15, the J call TRBJ2-3, with 10 bases matching TRBD2. The sequence was obtained from a person aged 70 to 85 with COVID-19, enrolled during active disease. The sample comprised peripheral blood. The CDR3 nucleotides are TGTGCCACCAGCAGGCGGGGGACTAGCGGCACAGATACGCAGTATTTT. Translated: CATSRRGTSGTDTQYF.